The 29 T cell receptor beta chains reported below all come from one sample, sequenced in a study of Graves' ophthalmopathy and Graves' hyperthyroidism. RNA transcripts were the template, and TCR beta CDR3 regions were amplified from them. RT-PCR was first run with HTBI primers, then multiplex PCR in a second round. TCRdb itself ran the multiplex PCR reads through MiXCR, one entry per CDR3 protein. This sample has over a million distinct CDR3 sequences; less than 45% occur once, and the top ten carry roughly 10%. What was sequenced was peripheral blood or thyroid tissue (not recorded which). The receptors here all came from an adult man with Graves' hyperthyroidism.

This clonotype was recorded only once. A much larger clone sits a single nucleotide away, making a read error possible. The conserved phenylalanine or tryptophan normally closing the CDR3 is absent here, so this likely arose from a read error. V gene TRBV19 combines with J gene TRBJ1-5, with 10 bases that match TRBD1. The junction had 6 bases not matched to a gene; V was cut back by 3 bases and J by 4 bases. The germline CDR1 and CDR2 sequences are LNHDA and SQIVND (reference sequence). This CDR3 comprises 16 residues. CDR3 sequence: CASSITDRGPNQPQHL. The CDR3 nucleotides read TGTGCCAGTAGTATCACAGACAGGGGGCCGAATCAGCCCCAGCATCTT.

Concerning this clonotype itself: A read error may be the cause here, since a much bigger clone is one base away. The genes are TRBV7-3 and TRBJ2-7, with a weak D call TRBD1 (6 bases). Gene TRBJ2-1 matches the end of the DNA better, so the J call may be wrong. Germline CDR1 reads SGHTA; CDR2 reads FQGTGA. The CDR3 sequence is 14 residues long. CDR3 sequence (DNA): TGTGCCAGCAGCACGGACAGACGCTCCTACGAGCAGTTCTTC. Its translation is CASSTDRRSYEQFF.

A word on this clonotype: At one end the junction does not follow the germline gene, possibly because of a read error. The chain carries TRBV7-2 and TRBJ2-7; D may be TRBD1 or TRBD2 (5 bases each). The CDR3 consists of 15 residues. The germline CDR1 and CDR2 sequences are SGHTA and FQGNSA. The CDR3 sequence: CASSPSGPSSHEQYF. The CDR3 DNA reads TGTGCCAGCAGCCCCTCGGGACCCAGCTCCCACGAGCAGTACTTC. The variable domain in full, with the rest retrieved from reference TRBV7-2 and TRBJ2-7, is GAGVSQSPSNKVTEKGKDVELRCDPISGHTALYWYRQSLGQGLEFLIYFQGNSAPDKSGLPSDRFSAERTGGSVSTLTIQRTQQEDSAVYLCASSPSGPSSHEQYFGPGTRLTVT.

This clonotype was observed a few times. The chain has TRBV20-1 and TRBJ1-5; D unresolved. Germline V gene data show CDR1 as DFQATT and CDR2 as SNEGSKA (reference sequence). V shed 6 bases and J shed 4 bases, with 13 bases lying between them. CDR3 length: 13 residues. CDR3 DNA: TGCAGTGCCGGCCATGACCCGAATCAGCCCCAGCATTTT. Its protein product is CSAGHDPNQPQHF.

This chain joins TRBV7-2 and TRBJ1-6; 8 bases fit TRBD1. V lost 3 bases, J lost 8 bases, and 3 bases stayed unmatched. This CDR3 comprises 14 residues. CDR1 and CDR2 (germline): SGHTA, FQGNSA. CDR3 DNA sequence: TGTGCCAGCAGCTTCGACAGGGGACATTCACCCCTCCACTTT. Translating gives CASSFDRGHSPLHF. Full variable domain (remainder filled in from reference TRBV7-2 and TRBJ1-6): GAGVSQSPSNKVTEKGKDVELRCDPISGHTALYWYRQSLGQGLEFLIYFQGNSAPDKSGLPSDRFSAERTGGSVSTLTIQRTQQEDSAVYLCASSFDRGHSPLHFGNGTRLTVT.

This clonotype came up many times. The chain uses TRBV12-3 or TRBV12-4 and TRBJ1-2; the match to TRBD1 covers 7 bases. This CDR3 is built from 14 residues. The ends lost 7 bases at V and 5 bases at J; junction bases unmatched: 10. The CDR3 region has the DNA TGTGCCAGCACGGGACAGCCGCTCTGGTATGGCTACACCTTC. Translated, it gives CASTGQPLWYGYTF.

This clonotype was found many times. The chain couples TRBV12-3 or TRBV12-4 to TRBJ2-7, with D possibly TRBD1 on 6 matching bases. Trimming left V 2 bases short and J 1 base short, with 9 bases between. The CDR3 is 14 amino acids. CDR3 nucleotide sequence: TGTGCCAGCAGTTTAAACAGGGCGTCCTACGAGCAGTACTTC. Encoded protein: CASSLNRASYEQYF.

In this sample, this clonotype turned up a few times. The CDR3 DNA follows: TGTGCCAGCAGTTTTATTATGGAGACCCAGTACTTC. Encoded protein: CASSFIMETQYF. The chain uses TRBV28 and TRBJ2-5, with no clear D. Per germline, CDR1 MDHEN and CDR2 SYDVKM. V was clipped by 3 bases and J by 5 bases, with 7 bases between them. CDR3 length: 12 residues. Complete variable domain (other parts from reference TRBV28 and TRBJ2-5): DVKVTQSSRYLVKRTGEKVFLECVQDMDHENMFWYRQDPGLGLRLIYFSYDVKMKEKGDIPEGYSVSREKKERFSLILESASTNQTSMYLCASSFIMETQYFGPGTRLLVL.

V and J are TRBV28 and TRBJ2-7; the D gene is possibly TRBD2 (6 bases). The CDR3 has 15 residues. V lost 1 base to trimming and J lost 1 base, with 11 bases between them. Germline V gene data show CDR1 as MDHEN and CDR2 as SYDVKM. Here the CDR3 DNA reads TGTGCCAGCAGTTTATTGGGAGGTCAGTCCTACGAGCAGTACTTC. Translation: CASSLLGGQSYEQYF.

The chain carries TRBV7-9 and TRBJ1-5; D perhaps matches TRBD1 (5 bases). The V end was cut by 4 bases, the J end by 5 bases, with 15 bases between. This CDR3 is built from 15 residues. CDR1 is SEHNR, CDR2 FQNEAQ, per germline (reference sequence). Here the CDR3 DNA reads TGTGCCAGCAGCTCGGACGCAGGGTCTGATCAGCCCCAGCATTTT. Residues: CASSSDAGSDQPQHF.

This clonotype was seen many times. This chain uses TRBV7-2 with TRBJ1-6; a weak D match, TRBD1 (6 bases). Deletions cut 5 bases from V and 9 bases from J, with 14 bases between. From germline, CDR1 is SGHTA and CDR2 FQGNSA. This CDR3 contains 14 residues. This chain's CDR3 is CASSRGQSPSPLHF. The CDR3 region has the DNA TGTGCCAGCAGCCGAGGACAGTCGCCTTCACCCCTCCACTTT.

The rearrangement links TRBV28 to TRBJ1-4, with D maybe TRBD1 (5 bases). The CDR3 is made up of 14 amino acids. Germline CDR1 reads MDHEN; CDR2 reads SYDVKM. Trimming shortened V by 5 bases and J by 8 bases, and 15 bases separated the two germline ends. Here the CDR3 DNA reads TGTGCCAGCAGTCCCGGGACTCAGGAGGAAAAACTGTTTTTT. Amino acid sequence: CASSPGTQEEKLFF.

This clonotype was seen more than once but under ten times. The V call is TRBV11-1, the J call TRBJ2-3, with unresolved D. Trimming shortened V by 3 bases and J by 2 bases, and 6 bases separated the two germline ends. Germline lookup yields CDR1 SGHAT and CDR2 FQDESV (reference sequence). CDR3 length: 13 amino acids. For the CDR3, the DNA is TGTGCCAGCAGCTTCGATACCACAGATACGCAGTATTTT. Encoded protein: CASSFDTTDTQYF.

This clonotype has just one count. The rearrangement joins TRBV7-2 to TRBJ1-1; perhaps TRBD1 as D (6 bases). CDR1 is SGHTA and CDR2 is FQGNSA in the germline V gene. Deletions cut 5 bases from V and 5 bases from J, with 15 bases between. This CDR3 has 14 amino acids. The CDR3 bases are TGTGCCAGCAGCCTGGGGGGCCCGAAGACTGAAGCTTTCTTT. It codes for CASSLGGPKTEAFF.

At least ten counts were recorded for this clonotype. This sequence joins TRBV4-2 and TRBJ2-5, with D hard to call. The CDR3 is made up of 13 amino acids. V lost 0 bases, J lost 10 bases, and 12 bases lay in between. Germline V gives CDR1 LGHNA, CDR2 YNFKEQ. CDR3 nucleotide sequence: TGTGCCAGCAGCCAAGATCAGGAAAGGGACCAGTACTTC. Its protein is CASSQDQERDQYF.

The chain uses TRBV7-8 and TRBJ2-6; D call uncertain. This CDR3 is built from 13 residues. Germline values: CDR1 SGHVS, CDR2 FQNEAQ. Between the trimmed V and J ends, which lost 4 bases and 9 bases, there was a span of 10 bases. In nucleotides, the CDR3 is TGTGCCAGCAGCTCCGGTCCCAACAACGTCCTGACTTTC. Translated: CASSSGPNNVLTF.

This clonotype showed up many times. The rearrangement joins TRBV20-1 to TRBJ2-2; no clear D. Trimming shortened V by 0 bases and J by 6 bases, and 17 bases separated the two germline ends. The CDR3 runs 16 residues. CDR1 and CDR2 from the germline V gene are DFQATT and SNEGSKA (reference sequence). The CDR3: CSARDPMKTGAGELFF. CDR3 nucleotide sequence: TGCAGTGCTAGAGATCCGATGAAGACTGGGGCCGGGGAGCTGTTTTTT.

The chain carries TRBV7-9 and TRBJ1-6; 7 bases line up with TRBD1. V was pared by 0 bases and J by 11 bases, with 7 bases of the junction left unmatched. The germline gives CDR1 SEHNR, CDR2 FQNEAQ (reference sequence). The CDR3 spans 15 residues. In DNA form, the CDR3 reads TGTGCCAGCAGCTTAGCGAGACAGGGTGGGGCACCCCTCCACTTT. This sequence encodes CASSLARQGGAPLHF. The full variable domain, rest sourced from reference TRBV7-9 and TRBJ1-6, is DTGVSQNPRHKITKRGQNVTFRCDPISEHNRLYWYRQTLGQGPEFLTYFQNEAQLEKSRLLSDRFSAERPKGSFSTLEIQRTEQGDSAMYLCASSLARQGGAPLHFGNGTRLTVT.

The J gene is TRBJ1-2, the V gene TRBV12-3 or TRBV12-4, with 12 nucleotides matching TRBD1. This CDR3 comprises 15 residues. The trim removed 5 bases at V and 5 bases at J, leaving 6 bases unmatched. CDR3 sequence (DNA): TGTGCCAGCAGTGACCGGGACAGGGGGCCATATGGCTACACCTTC. The encoded protein is CASSDRDRGPYGYTF.

This rearrangement joins TRBV5-4 to TRBJ1-2; D is unresolved. Trimming shortened V by 0 bases and J by 7 bases, and 13 bases separated the two germline ends. The CDR3 covers 14 residues. CDR1 and CDR2 from the germline V gene are SGHNT and YYREEE (reference sequence). CDR3 in amino acids: CASSLGPGLSGYTF. As DNA, the CDR3 is TGTGCCAGCAGCTTGGGTCCGGGTTTATCTGGCTACACCTTC.

V and J are TRBV6-1 and TRBJ2-5; D is undetermined. The CDR3 extends over 16 amino acids. Germline V gene sequence: CDR1 MNHNS, CDR2 SASEGT. V lost 5 bases to trimming and J lost 0 bases, with 16 bases between them. CDR3: CASSYSTPGYQETQYF. As DNA, the CDR3 is TGTGCCAGCAGTTACTCGACCCCAGGCTACCAAGAGACCCAGTACTTC.

This rearrangement joins TRBV20-1 to TRBJ2-7, with D perhaps matching TRBD1 or TRBD2 (6 bases each). The CDR3 totals 16 residues. V lost 0 bases, J lost 4 bases, and 19 bases lay in between. CDR1 and CDR2 from the germline V gene are DFQATT and SNEGSKA (reference sequence). The CDR3 coding sequence is TGCAGTGCTAGAGATGGAACAGGGCGGGAAGGTTACGAGCAGTACTTC. This gives the protein CSARDGTGREGYEQYF.

This clonotype was seen repeatedly, ten times or more. The V call is TRBV19, the J call TRBJ1-4; D gene uncertain. Germline V gene lookup returns CDR1 LNHDA and CDR2 SQIVND (reference sequence). The CDR3 is 15 residues long. Trimming pared 6 bases from V and 6 bases from J, leaving 17 bases between. The CDR3 reads CASREMAGRHEKLFF. In DNA form, the CDR3 reads TGTGCCAGTAGGGAGATGGCGGGTCGACATGAAAAACTGTTTTTT.

This clonotype was counted only a few times. Being one base from a much bigger clone, this may be a read error. The CDR3 spells CAMRQGPSHTF. In DNA, the CDR3 is TGCGCCATGCGCCAAGGCCCAAGCCACACCTTC. This chain uses TRBV10-2 with TRBJ1-2; D not resolved. This CDR3 has 11 amino acids. With 10 bases removed from V and 12 bases from J, the gap between germline ends came to 18 bases. The V gene's germline CDR1 is WSHSY and CDR2 SAAADI.

The sample holds one count of this clonotype. V usage is TRBV20-1 and J usage is TRBJ2-5; tentative D call: TRBD2 (5 bases). Germline assignment: CDR1 DFQATT and CDR2 SNEGSKA (reference sequence). This CDR3 is 15 amino acids long. V was trimmed by 0 bases and J by 7 bases, leaving 18 bases between them. This chain's CDR3 is CSARDNSGLKGTQYF. In DNA form, the CDR3 reads TGCAGTGCTAGAGATAACAGCGGTCTTAAAGGGACCCAGTACTTC.

This clonotype was detected many times. The rearrangement uses TRBV5-6 and TRBJ1-1; TRBD1 might be the D (6 bases). Germline V gives CDR1 SGHDT, CDR2 YYEEEE. The CDR3 spans 13 residues. V was pared by 4 bases and J by 4 bases, with 11 bases between. CDR3 nucleotide sequence: TGTGCCAGCAGCCAACAGGGTTTCACTGAAGCTTTCTTT. This sequence encodes CASSQQGFTEAFF.

This CDR3 reads CSVRAADGRRDTEAFF. The CDR3 DNA is TGCAGCGTTAGGGCTGCGGATGGCCGGAGAGACACTGAAGCTTTCTTT. This rearrangement joins TRBV29-1 to TRBJ1-1; D uncertain. Germline loops: CDR1 SQVTM, CDR2 ANQGSEA. The CDR3 sequence is 16 residues long. Trimming left V 5 bases short and J 3 bases short, with 22 bases between.

The table lists this clonotype with many counts. The V call is TRBV5-8, the J call TRBJ1-1; D gene ambiguous. This CDR3 spans 14 amino acids. From germline, CDR1 is SGHTS and CDR2 YDEGEE. The V and J ends lost 0 bases and 8 bases respectively, with 14 bases between them. The CDR3 protein is CASSLAPGGQEAFF. DNA for the CDR3: TGTGCCAGCAGCTTGGCTCCAGGAGGCCAAGAAGCTTTCTTT.

Only a few counts were recorded for this clonotype. V usage is TRBV13 and J usage is TRBJ1-1; tentatively, D is TRBD1 (6 bases). This CDR3 spans 14 amino acids. Between the trimmed V and J ends, which lost 5 bases and 7 bases, there was a span of 17 bases. Germline lookup yields CDR1 PRHDT and CDR2 FYEKMQ (reference sequence). The CDR3 protein is CASSPRGRLGEAFF. The CDR3 bases are TGTGCCAGCAGCCCTAGGGGGAGGTTGGGTGAAGCTTTCTTT.